The 21 T cell receptor beta chains in this list originate from one sample, sequenced in a study of blood T cells in healthy people across ages. The second PCR ran about 6 to 12 cycles with a sample-barcoded 5' primer and J-beta primers. From the 5' RACE reads, TCRdb called clonotypes with MiXCR, one entry per CDR3 protein. The profile covers some 1.4 million distinct CDR3 sequences, with 35% to 45% appearing a single time and 7% to 9% taken by the ten largest. The sequencing input was blood. Receptors originate from a woman aged 18-29 years in good health.

This clonotype was observed a few times. This chain links TRBV5-1 with TRBJ1-2; D is undetermined. Germline CDR1 is SGHRS and CDR2 is YFSETQ. The CDR3 has 14 amino acids. Trimming left V 0 bases short and J 4 bases short, with 10 bases between. The CDR3: CASSLETSSYGYTF. The CDR3 DNA is TGCGCCAGCAGCTTGGAGACCTCATCCTATGGCTACACCTTC. Using reference TRBV5-1 and TRBJ1-2 for the parts outside the CDR3, the full variable domain is KAGVTQTPRYLIKTRGQQVTLSCSPISGHRSVSWYQQTPGQGLQFLFEYFSETQRNKGNFPGRFSGRQFSNSRSEMNVSTLELGDSALYLCASSLETSSYGYTFGSGTRLTVV.

This chain joins TRBV5-1 and TRBJ1-5; 8 bases map to TRBD1. Trimming took 4 bases from V and 9 from J; bases not matched to a gene: 9. Germline values: CDR1 SGHRS, CDR2 YFSETQ. This CDR3 spans 14 amino acids. The CDR3 DNA reads as TGCGCCAGCAGCCCCGGGACAGGCGCCTGGCCCCAGCATTTT. It codes for CASSPGTGAWPQHF.

V is TRBV9 and J is TRBJ2-4; TRBD2 might be the D (6 bases). Germline lookup yields CDR1 SGDLS and CDR2 YYNGEE. This CDR3 has 16 amino acids. V was clipped by 0 bases and J by 9 bases, with 19 bases between them. The CDR3: CASSVGPATSGSIQYF. The DNA for the CDR3 is TGTGCCAGCAGCGTAGGTCCCGCGACCAGCGGGTCCATTCAGTACTTC.

V usage is TRBV10-3 and J usage is TRBJ2-7; 11 bases align to TRBD1. V was pared by 6 bases and J by 0 bases, with 1 base of the junction left unmatched. CDR3 length: 14 amino acids. Germline V CDR1 and CDR2: ENHRY, SYGVKD. Here the CDR3 reads CAIRGTGGSYEQYF. The CDR3, as DNA: TGTGCCATCAGAGGGACAGGGGGCTCCTACGAGCAGTACTTC.

This chain connects TRBV12-3 or TRBV12-4 to TRBJ2-3; 8 bases line up with TRBD2. The CDR3 totals 17 residues. The V and J ends lost 1 base and 0 bases, in that order; junction bases with no gene match: 6. CDR3 in DNA: TGTGCCAGCAGTTTAGGGTCTAGCGGGCCTAGCACAGATACGCAGTATTTT. Translation gives CASSLGSSGPSTDTQYF.

The rearrangement links TRBV3-1 to TRBJ2-5, with 9 bases fitting TRBD1. The germline V gene encodes CDR1 LGHDT and CDR2 YNNKEL (reference sequence). The CDR3 loop spans 14 amino acids. The V segment lost 5 bases and the J segment 5 bases; nucleotides outside the gene matches: 6. In nucleotides, the CDR3 is TGTGCCAGCAGCTTACAGGGGGCGCGGGAGACCCAGTACTTC. Translation gives CASSLQGARETQYF.

The DNA of the CDR3 is TGTGCCAGCAGTTTAGGACCGGGGGCGGGCAATCAGCCCCAGCATTTT. It is translated as CASSLGPGAGNQPQHF. The chain has TRBV12-3 or TRBV12-4 and TRBJ1-5; a weak D match, TRBD1 (6 bases). CDR3 length equals 16 residues. The V end was cut by 1 base, the J end by 2 bases, with 12 bases between.

The rearrangement uses TRBV14 and TRBJ2-4; D unresolved. V shed 1 base and J shed 15 bases, with 16 bases lying between them. Germline CDR1 and CDR2: SGHDN and FVKESK. There are 13 residues in the CDR3. CDR3 coding DNA: TGTGCCAGCAGCCAAGCTGCGGCAAACCGACCGTACTTC. Its translation is CASSQAAANRPYF.

The chain employs TRBV7-9 and TRBJ1-1; D may be TRBD1 (6 bases). V lost 3 bases to trimming and J lost 10 bases, with 12 bases between them. Germline V CDR1 and CDR2: SEHNR, FQNEAQ (reference sequence). CDR3 size: 12 residues. CDR3 region: CASSLGGGAAFF. As DNA, the CDR3 is TGTGCCAGCAGCTTGGGAGGGGGAGCAGCTTTCTTT.

V and J are TRBV7-6 and TRBJ2-5; either TRBD1 or TRBD2 may fit D (5 bases each). CDR3 length equals 14 residues. The germline V gene encodes CDR1 SGHVS and CDR2 FNYEAQ. V was shortened by 7 bases and J by 5 bases, with 17 bases between the two germline ends. CDR3 DNA: TGTGCCAGCACCCCTCTACTAGGGGTGGAGACCCAGTACTTC. It translates to CASTPLLGVETQYF.

The rearrangement links TRBV3-1 to TRBJ2-2; D is unresolved. Germline V gene lookup returns CDR1 LGHDT and CDR2 YNNKEL (reference sequence). The CDR3 totals 12 residues. V lost 7 bases and J lost 6, with 9 bases in between. CDR3 in amino acids: CASTFAAGELFF. In nucleotides, the CDR3 is TGTGCCAGCACCTTTGCGGCCGGGGAGCTGTTTTTT.

The table lists this clonotype with a few counts. The chain employs TRBV6-4 and TRBJ2-1; D might be TRBD1 (6 bases). The CDR3 spans 15 residues. Germline values: CDR1 MRHNA, CDR2 SNTAGT. Between the trimmed V and J ends, which lost 3 bases and 6 bases, there was a span of 15 bases. CDR3 in amino acids: CASSEGQGYGNEQFF. CDR3 bases: TGTGCCAGCAGTGAAGGCCAGGGGTACGGCAATGAGCAGTTCTTC.

The chain is built from TRBV10-3 and TRBJ1-1, with D tentatively TRBD1 (5 bases). V was trimmed by 2 bases and J by 3 bases, leaving 7 bases between them. Per the germline V gene, CDR1 is ENHRY and CDR2 is SYGVKD. The CDR3 covers 13 residues. The CDR3 here is CAISEPGDTEAFF. Here the CDR3 DNA reads TGTGCCATCAGTGAGCCGGGGGACACTGAAGCTTTCTTT.

This clonotype showed up just a few times. It may be a read error: a sequence one base away is much more abundant. The V gene is TRBV15, the J gene TRBJ2-1; D is unresolved. CDR1 is LNHNV, CDR2 YYDKDF, per germline (reference sequence). This CDR3 spans 14 amino acids. V was shortened by 1 base and J by 13 bases, with 17 bases between the two germline ends. Written as DNA, the CDR3 is TGTGCCACCAGCAGAGGTGGGGAAATGGCGAACCAGTTCTTC. Its translation is CATSRGGEMANQFF.

This chain links TRBV6-5 with TRBJ1-6; no firm D call. The CDR3 has 14 residues. CDR1 is MNHEY and CDR2 is SVGAGI in the germline V gene. Trimming removed 6 bases at V and 9 bases at J, with 15 bases between. The CDR3 DNA reads TGTGCCAGCAGCCTTCCCAGTATGGGTTCACCCCTCCACTTT. Translating it yields CASSLPSMGSPLHF.

This chain joins TRBV3-1 and TRBJ2-1; the match to TRBD2 covers 13 bases. The J call may be mistaken, given a closer DNA end match to TRBJ2-7. The CDR3 sequence is 16 residues long. From germline, CDR1 is LGHDT and CDR2 YNNKEL (reference sequence). CDR3 sequence (DNA): TGTGCCAGCAGCCATGCCACTAGCGGGAGGGTAGATGAGCAGTACTTC. This codes for CASSHATSGRVDEQYF.

The rearrangement uses TRBV4-1 and TRBJ2-1; 8 positions match TRBD2. The CDR3 is 20 amino acids. V lost 1 base and J lost 3; bases outside the gene matches: 17. CDR1 and CDR2 from the germline V gene are MGHRA and YSYEKL. Here the CDR3 reads CASSQGAVGLAGPYYNEQFF. DNA of the CDR3: TGCGCCAGCAGCCAAGGGGCGGTCGGGCTAGCGGGTCCCTACTACAATGAGCAGTTCTTC.

The chain joins TRBV27 to TRBJ2-1; 10 bases are shared with TRBD2. This CDR3 region has 15 residues. V lost 0 bases to trimming and J lost 7 bases; unmatched junction nucleotides: 3. CDR1 MNHEY and CDR2 SMNVEV come from the germline V gene (reference sequence). The CDR3 protein is CASSLSTSGLNEQFF. The CDR3, as DNA: TGTGCCAGCAGTTTATCGACTAGCGGGCTTAATGAGCAGTTCTTC.

V is TRBV10-3 and J is TRBJ2-3, with TRBD2 matching over 12 bases. CDR1 ENHRY and CDR2 SYGVKD come from the germline V gene. J was trimmed by 0 bases and V by 2 bases; bases with no gene match: 6. This CDR3 region has 18 residues. This chain's CDR3 is CAISETASGGASTDTQYF. The DNA of the CDR3 is TGTGCCATCAGTGAGACAGCTAGCGGGGGGGCTAGCACAGATACGCAGTATTTT.

This chain links TRBV29-1 with TRBJ2-2, with D perhaps being TRBD1 or TRBD2 (6 bases each). Trimming removed 7 bases at V and 2 bases at J, with 17 bases between. From germline, CDR1 is SQVTM and CDR2 ANQGSEA. The CDR3 totals 15 residues. This CDR3 is CSARGLGSNTGELFF. In DNA form, the CDR3 reads TGCAGCGCCAGGGGACTCGGCTCCAACACCGGGGAGCTGTTTTTT.

The gene calls are TRBV25-1 and TRBJ2-7, with 9 bases matching TRBD1. This CDR3 contains 16 residues. The V gene end was trimmed by 2 bases and the J gene end by 5 bases; junction bases not matched to a gene: 10. Germline loops: CDR1 MGHDK, CDR2 SYGVNS. This chain's CDR3 is CASSEIGGQGTHEQYF. CDR3 DNA sequence: TGTGCCAGCAGTGAAATAGGGGGACAGGGTACTCACGAGCAGTACTTC.